What follows are 18 T cell receptor beta chains derived from one specimen sequenced in a study of shared clonotypes between healthy human individuals. Generated by immunoSEQ multiplex PCR, the TCRdb table keeps only in-frame clones and is missing some. Of roughly 1 million clones listed, approximately 80% are singletons. Sample: memory CD4+ T cells from PBMCs. Subset noted: CD45RA-negative fraction. These receptors were obtained from a man aged 18 to 30 in good health. Some clones in this sample may be carry-over from other donors' samples.

The rearrangement uses TRBV29-1 and TRBJ2-1; 11 positions agree with TRBD2. The CDR3 has 13 amino acids. V shed 4 bases, J shed 15 bases, and the junction held 11 bases outside the gene matches. Germline V gene sequence: CDR1 SQVTM, CDR2 ANQGSEA. The CDR3 bases are TGCAGCGTTGGTCGGACTAGCGGGCTAGGGCCGTTCTTC. The encoded protein is CSVGRTSGLGPFF.

This chain links TRBV7-6 with TRBJ1-1; 8 positions agree with TRBD1. V gave up 6 bases and J gave up 3 bases; unmatched junction bases: 3. Germline V lookup: CDR1 SGHVS, CDR2 FNYEAQ. CDR3 length: 13 amino acids. The CDR3 is CASRSTGDTEAFF. CDR3 coding DNA: TGTGCCAGCAGGTCGACAGGGGACACTGAAGCTTTCTTT.

Regarding this clone: The same CDR3 can be traced to other DNA sequences in this sample. The chain recombines TRBV7-2 with TRBJ2-7, with a weak D call TRBD1 (5 bases). V lost 1 base, J lost 1 base, and 8 bases lay in between. The CDR3 has 14 amino acids. Germline values: CDR1 SGHTA, CDR2 FQGNSA. CDR3 sequence (DNA): TGTGCCAGCAGCTTAGGGGGCAGGTCCTACGAGCAGTACTTC. This gives the protein CASSLGGRSYEQYF.

V usage is TRBV7-9 and J usage is TRBJ2-1, with 12 bases aligning to TRBD2. This CDR3 contains 16 residues. The V and J ends lost 3 bases and 1 base, in that order; junction bases with no gene match: 1. Germline V gene sequence: CDR1 SEHNR, CDR2 FQNEAQ (reference sequence). The CDR3 spells CASSFTSGRSYNEQFF. CDR3 DNA sequence: TGTGCCAGCAGCTTTACTAGCGGGAGGTCCTACAATGAGCAGTTCTTC. Based on the CDR3 plus reference TRBV7-9 and TRBJ2-1, the full variable domain is DTGVSQNPRHKITKRGQNVTFRCDPISEHNRLYWYRQTLGQGPEFLTYFQNEAQLEKSRLLSDRFSAERPKGSFSTLEIQRTEQGDSAMYLCASSFTSGRSYNEQFFGPGTRLTVL.

The J gene is TRBJ2-2, the V gene TRBV19; D unclear. The CDR3 runs to 15 residues. V was cut by 3 bases and J by 6 bases, with 14 bases left in between. Germline-derived CDR1 and CDR2 are LNHDA and SQIVND (reference sequence). This chain's CDR3 is CASSMLGVIAGELFF. The CDR3 nucleotides read TGTGCCAGTAGTATGCTAGGAGTTATCGCCGGGGAGCTGTTTTTT. The full variable domain, in which reference TRBV19 and TRBJ2-2 provide the parts outside the CDR3, is DGGITQSPKYLFRKEGQNVTLSCEQNLNHDAMYWYRQDPGQGLRLIYYSQIVNDFQKGDIAEGYSVSREKKESFPLTVTSAQKNPTAFYLCASSMLGVIAGELFFGEGSRLTVL.

CDR3 loop: CASQPGAGGNPYEQYF. CDR3 DNA sequence: TGTGCCAGCCAACCGGGGGCGGGAGGGAATCCCTACGAGCAGTACTTC. This chain uses TRBV28 with TRBJ2-7; 9 bases line up with TRBD2. The CDR3 consists of 16 residues. Germline assignment: CDR1 MDHEN and CDR2 SYDVKM. J gave up 2 bases and V 8 bases, and 13 bases lay outside the gene matches.

The J gene is TRBJ2-2, the V gene TRBV4-2, with 8 positions matching TRBD2. The trim removed 1 base at V and 5 bases at J, leaving 6 bases unmatched. This CDR3 region has 16 residues. The germline V gene encodes CDR1 LGHNA and CDR2 YNFKEQ. The DNA of the CDR3 is TGTGCCAGCAGCCAAGCGAGTCGGGAGGGTACCGGGGAGCTGTTTTTT. Protein sequence: CASSQASREGTGELFF.

This clone was counted between two and nine times. The V and J genes are TRBV28 and TRBJ2-7; TRBD2 matches at 10 bases. The germline CDR1 and CDR2 sequences are MDHEN and SYDVKM. Unmatched junction bases numbered 10, after V lost 5 bases and J lost 0 bases. This CDR3 has 17 residues. The CDR3 DNA is TGTGCCAGCAGTCCCCTTAGCGGGAGGAGGAGCTCCTACGAGCAGTACTTC. Protein sequence: CASSPLSGRRSSYEQYF. The full variable domain, in which reference TRBV28 and TRBJ2-7 provide the parts outside the CDR3, is DVKVTQSSRYLVKRTGEKVFLECVQDMDHENMFWYRQDPGLGLRLIYFSYDVKMKEKGDIPEGYSVSREKKERFSLILESASTNQTSMYLCASSPLSGRRSSYEQYFGPGTRLTVT.

The J gene is TRBJ1-5, the V gene TRBV2; tentatively, D is TRBD1 (6 bases). Germline lookup yields CDR1 SNHLY and CDR2 FYNNEI. The CDR3 runs 15 residues. V was clipped by 1 base and J by 7 bases, with 14 bases between them. CDR3 sequence (DNA): TGTGCCAGCAGTGAAGACAGGGCCCCGCAGCAGCCCCAGCATTTT. Protein: CASSEDRAPQQPQHF.

A few counts support this clone. This chain joins TRBV19 and TRBJ2-7; the D is unclear. This CDR3 comprises 14 residues. The V gene lost 11 bases and the J gene lost 2 bases, with 19 bases spanning the gap. Germline CDR1 reads LNHDA; CDR2 reads SQIVND (reference sequence). In DNA form, the CDR3 reads TGTGCCCCCCGGAGCGAAAATATACCCTACGAGCAGTACTTC. Its protein product is CAPRSENIPYEQYF.

This chain links TRBV5-4 with TRBJ2-5; 8 nucleotides match TRBD2. Trimming took 3 bases from V and 2 from J; bases not matched to a gene: 21. The germline V gene has CDR1 SGHNT and CDR2 YYREEE (reference sequence). The length of the CDR3 is 20 residues. CDR3 DNA: TGTGCCAGCAGCTCTCGGAATGCAAGGGGGGCTAGCGGGTTACAAGAGACCCAGTACTTC. Its protein is CASSSRNARGASGLQETQYF.

V and J are TRBV29-1 and TRBJ2-3; tentatively, D is TRBD1 (6 bases). This CDR3 region has 14 residues. Trimming stripped 4 bases from V and 0 bases from J, with 11 bases between. Germline V gene sequence: CDR1 SQVTM, CDR2 ANQGSEA. CDR3 DNA: TGCAGCGTTGGGGGACACCTAAGCACAGATACGCAGTATTTT. Translated, it gives CSVGGHLSTDTQYF.

J is TRBJ2-2 and V is TRBV30; possible D gene TRBD1, 5 bases. The CDR3 has 12 amino acids. V dropped 2 bases and J dropped 7 bases, with 8 bases sitting between them. Germline CDR1 GTSNPN, CDR2 SVGIG (reference sequence). CDR3: CAWSSGFGELFF. In nucleotides, the CDR3 is TGTGCCTGGAGTTCAGGGTTCGGGGAGCTGTTTTTT.

The V gene is TRBV2, the J gene TRBJ2-3; D gene ambiguous. V shed 2 bases and J shed 5 bases, with 5 bases lying between them. From germline, CDR1 is SNHLY and CDR2 FYNNEI. The CDR3 has 12 amino acids. CDR3 in DNA: TGTGCCAGCAGTGAATGGGGAGATACGCAGTATTTT. Translating it yields CASSEWGDTQYF.

The rearrangement joins TRBV5-5 to TRBJ1-1; D call uncertain. The CDR3 contains 13 residues. The ends were cut back, 3 bases at V and 1 base at J, with 7 bases in the middle. Germline V gene lookup returns CDR1 SGHKS and CDR2 YYEKEE (reference sequence). Here the CDR3 reads CASSYHANTEAFF. DNA of the CDR3: TGTGCCAGCAGCTATCATGCGAACACTGAAGCTTTCTTT.

The rearrangement links TRBV5-1 to TRBJ2-5, with 7 bases lining up with TRBD1. Germline-derived CDR1 and CDR2 are SGHRS and YFSETQ. CDR3 length equals 15 residues. Trimming cost V 7 bases and J 1 base; bases outside gene matches: 10. This chain's CDR3 is CASLTGSHIQETQYF. The CDR3, as DNA: TGCGCCAGCCTGACAGGGTCCCATATCCAAGAGACCCAGTACTTC. The full variable domain, with the rest looked up from reference TRBV5-1 and TRBJ2-5, is KAGVTQTPRYLIKTRGQQVTLSCSPISGHRSVSWYQQTPGQGLQFLFEYFSETQRNKGNFPGRFSGRQFSNSRSEMNVSTLELGDSALYLCASLTGSHIQETQYFGPGTRLLVL.

V gene TRBV6-1 combines with J gene TRBJ2-1; 8 nucleotides line up with TRBD2. With 5 bases clipped from V and 15 bases from J, the junction kept 12 bases outside the gene matches. The CDR3 covers 13 residues. CDR1 is MNHNS, CDR2 SASEGT, per germline. DNA for the CDR3: TGTGCCAGCAGTACGGCGGGAGGAATCTCTTCGTTCTTC. It yields the protein CASSTAGGISSFF.

In DNA, the CDR3 is TGCGCCAGCAGTGACTATGTGGAGACCCAGTACTTC. Its translation: CASSDYVETQYF. This chain joins TRBV10-2 and TRBJ2-5; no firm D call. V shed 3 bases and J shed 5 bases, with 7 bases lying between them. Germline assignment: CDR1 WSHSY and CDR2 SAAADI. The CDR3 length is 12 residues.